Listed below are T cell receptor beta chains from one sample, sequenced in a study of CXCR3-negative and CXCR3-positive naive CD8 T cells. TCRdb re-called the 5' RACE reads; one entry per CDR3 protein, DNA not given. The sample table sets out over 35,000 distinct CDR3 sequences. Sample: naive CXCR3- CD8+ T cells from blood. Every receptor here comes from a human donor in good health. Some clones in this sample may be carry-over from other donors' samples. The CDR3 runs from the conserved cysteine through the conserved F or W. Each record gives: V gene, J gene, CDR3 protein.

TRBV28	TRBJ2-1	CASRTTGDDEQFF
TRBV28	TRBJ1-2	CASRQAFEGYTF
TRBV29-1	TRBJ2-3	CSARGGGGPTDTQYF
TRBV12-3/TRBV12-4	TRBJ2-5	CASSLAKETQYF
TRBV15	TRBJ2-1	CATSRDAGSYNEQFF
TRBV5-1	TRBJ2-5	CASSWGLARETQYF
TRBV7-2	TRBJ2-7	CASSFGQEYEQYF
TRBV7-6	TRBJ2-1	CASSLGTSGTLGDEQFF
TRBV28	TRBJ1-5	CASSLRGQGNQPQHF
TRBV7-7	TRBJ2-2	CASRNGQGGNTGELFF
TRBV14	TRBJ1-1	CASSQEHGPWGEAFF
TRBV27	TRBJ2-3	CASSFLAGTGTDTQYF
TRBV12-3/TRBV12-4	TRBJ2-6	CASVGSRGPRGGANVLTF
TRBV20-1	TRBJ2-2	CSARDMLGQGFADTGELFF
TRBV4-2	TRBJ1-2	CASSQVPGLGAGCTF
TRBV4-2	TRBJ2-7	CASNPGQGSSYEQYF
TRBV7-6	TRBJ2-1	CASSFRAGGLDEQFF
TRBV11-2	TRBJ2-4	CASSPGTTQYF
TRBV4-3	TRBJ2-1	CASSQDPSPGLADNEQFF
TRBV9	TRBJ1-1	CASSASPKALNTEAFF
TRBV30	TRBJ2-1	CAWSDLPGTGSSYNEQFF
TRBV23-1	TRBJ2-7	CASSQFQREVSYEQYF
TRBV28	TRBJ2-3	CAIEGLRTDTQYF
TRBV3-1	TRBJ2-1	CASSRRNGEDDEQFF
TRBV13	TRBJ2-3	CASSIPQGAPVADTQYF
TRBV6-6	TRBJ2-5	CASSYSSTSGGEETQYF
TRBV29-1	TRBJ2-7	CSVWTGLSEQYF
TRBV2	TRBJ2-1	CAIQNPGGNEQFF
TRBV14	TRBJ1-1	CASTIGNTEAFF
TRBV9	TRBJ1-5	CASSDGASNQPQHF
TRBV5-1	TRBJ2-2	CASSSSTIVAGELFF
TRBV7-9	TRBJ1-4	CASSGRVPHEKLFF
TRBV28	TRBJ2-7	CASSLLAGRESVEQYF
TRBV29-1	TRBJ2-7	CSVVLKGNSYEQYF
TRBV9	TRBJ1-5	CASSESSKKRTAEERQPQHF
TRBV7-6	TRBJ2-3	CASSLTGDLTDTQYF
TRBV29-1	TRBJ2-7	CSATGTDRYEQYF
TRBV12-3/TRBV12-4	TRBJ1-1	CASRSTGGTEAFF
TRBV28	TRBJ2-5	CASSPQEVANQETQYF
TRBV9	TRBJ2-1	CASSPRVAGYNEQFF
TRBV28	TRBJ2-3	CASRTTGSDTQYF